One and the same sample provided the 12 T cell receptor beta chains below, sequenced in a study of CD8+CD57+ T cells in acquired aplastic anemia. Researchers used genomic DNA as the template to profile TCR beta VDJ and CDR3. Via MiXCR, TCRdb re-called the reads, giving one row per CDR3 protein. Here the sample spans 400,000 to 450,000 distinct CDR3 sequences, around 72% being singletons. The sample was sorted CD4+, CD8+, or CD8+CD57+ T cells (not recorded which) from PBMCs. The receptors were sampled from a human donor in good health, serving as a control.

The V call is TRBV28, the J call TRBJ2-7; D might be TRBD1 or TRBD2, each matching 5 bases. Trimming shortened V by 7 bases and J by 2 bases, and 9 bases separated the two germline ends. The CDR3 covers 12 residues. Germline-derived CDR1 and CDR2 are MDHEN and SYDVKM. CDR3 DNA: TGTGCCAGCATCGGGACCCCCTACGAGCAGTACTTC. This encodes CASIGTPYEQYF.

This clonotype was counted a few times. The gene calls are TRBV27 and TRBJ1-3; D not certain. This CDR3 contains 12 residues. V was shortened by 8 bases and J by 4 bases, with 9 bases between the two germline ends. CDR1 is MNHEY, CDR2 SMNVEV, per germline (reference sequence). The CDR3 loop reads CASSTGGNTIYF. CDR3 coding DNA: TGTGCCAGCTCTACTGGGGGAAACACCATATATTTT.

The rearrangement links TRBV2 to TRBJ2-7; 14 nucleotides agree with TRBD2. The V segment lost 7 bases and the J segment 7 bases; nucleotides outside the gene matches: 3. The CDR3 runs 13 residues. Germline CDR1 and CDR2: SNHLY and FYNNEI. CDR3: CASTGLAGGEQYF. CDR3 coding DNA: TGTGCCAGCACCGGACTAGCGGGAGGTGAGCAGTACTTC.

The chain couples TRBV7-9 to TRBJ1-3; 7 nucleotides agree with TRBD1. The CDR3 loop spans 12 amino acids. Germline assignment: CDR1 SEHNR and CDR2 FQNEAQ (reference sequence). Losses at the gene ends were 7 bases for V and 9 bases for J; bases not matched to a gene: 6. The CDR3 DNA reads TGTGCCAGCATCATACAGGGGAGCACCATATATTTT. Translation gives CASIIQGSTIYF.

With regard to this clonotype: It is likely a read error, because the conserved phenylalanine at the end of the CDR3 is missing. The V gene is TRBV7-9, the J gene TRBJ1-2; 7 bases are a match to TRBD1. Germline V gives CDR1 SEHNR, CDR2 FQNEAQ (reference sequence). This CDR3 has 14 residues. CDR3 DNA: TGTGCCAGCACTTCCGAGGGGGCTAACTATTGCTACACCATC. Amino acid sequence: CASTSEGANYCYTI.

The V and J genes are TRBV9 and TRBJ1-4; D is possibly TRBD1 (6 bases). The CDR3 consists of 15 residues. The V gene's germline CDR1 is SGDLS and CDR2 YYNGEE. Trimming pared 3 bases from V and 10 bases from J, leaving 19 bases between. CDR3: CASSALAGGPGKLFF. The CDR3, as DNA: TGTGCCAGCAGCGCATTGGCGGGGGGGCCTGGAAAACTGTTTTTT.

This clonotype has at least ten counts. The rearrangement links TRBV4-2 to TRBJ2-2, with D possibly TRBD1 on 5 matching bases. The germline CDR1 and CDR2 sequences are LGHNA and YNFKEQ. V lost 0 bases, J lost 1 base, and 9 bases lay in between. The CDR3 extends over 16 amino acids. CDR3 protein: CASSQEPTGNTGELFF. DNA for the CDR3: TGTGCCAGCAGCCAAGAGCCAACAGGGAACACCGGGGAGCTGTTTTTT.

The chain links TRBV7-3 to TRBJ1-1; D remains unclear. CDR3 length equals 14 residues. Germline V gene sequence: CDR1 SGHTA, CDR2 FQGTGA. V was shortened by 5 bases and J by 14 bases, with 24 bases between the two germline ends. CDR3 sequence (DNA): TGTGCCAGCAGCCAACCGGTCCGCAATAATGAAGAATTCTTT. Encoded protein: CASSQPVRNNEEFF.

The chain links TRBV20-1 to TRBJ2-3, with 10 bases aligning to TRBD2. CDR3 length: 15 amino acids. V dropped 3 bases and J dropped 1; count of bases not matched to a gene: 4. In germline, CDR1 is DFQATT, CDR2 SNEGSKA (reference sequence). The CDR3 DNA is TGCAGTGCTAGGGGACTAGCGCAGGGCACAGATACGCAGTATTTT. Its protein product is CSARGLAQGTDTQYF.

The chain has TRBV14 and TRBJ1-1; 8 nucleotides line up with TRBD1. This CDR3 is 15 amino acids long. Germline CDR1 and CDR2: SGHDN and FVKESK. V gave up 0 bases and J gave up 11 bases; unmatched junction bases: 11. CDR3 loop: CASSQDYGQGSYAFF. In nucleotides, the CDR3 is TGTGCCAGCAGCCAAGATTACGGACAGGGCTCCTACGCTTTCTTT.

Here the CDR3 DNA reads TGTGCCAGCAGCTTGGCGCCAAGGGCAGGGAATGGCTACACCTTC. Protein: CASSLAPRAGNGYTF. The chain is built from TRBV5-6 and TRBJ1-2, with D possibly matching TRBD1 (5 bases). In germline, CDR1 is SGHDT, CDR2 YYEEEE. Trimming removed 0 bases from V and 6 bases from J, with 15 bases in between. The CDR3 consists of 15 residues.

The chain couples TRBV2 to TRBJ2-1; the D is unclear. V lost 8 bases and J 5 bases, leaving 4 bases between the germline ends. The CDR3 is 10 residues long. Germline CDR1 is SNHLY and CDR2 is FYNNEI. Written as DNA, the CDR3 is TGTGCCAGCGGGGACAATGAGCAGTTCTTC. Amino acid sequence: CASGDNEQFF.